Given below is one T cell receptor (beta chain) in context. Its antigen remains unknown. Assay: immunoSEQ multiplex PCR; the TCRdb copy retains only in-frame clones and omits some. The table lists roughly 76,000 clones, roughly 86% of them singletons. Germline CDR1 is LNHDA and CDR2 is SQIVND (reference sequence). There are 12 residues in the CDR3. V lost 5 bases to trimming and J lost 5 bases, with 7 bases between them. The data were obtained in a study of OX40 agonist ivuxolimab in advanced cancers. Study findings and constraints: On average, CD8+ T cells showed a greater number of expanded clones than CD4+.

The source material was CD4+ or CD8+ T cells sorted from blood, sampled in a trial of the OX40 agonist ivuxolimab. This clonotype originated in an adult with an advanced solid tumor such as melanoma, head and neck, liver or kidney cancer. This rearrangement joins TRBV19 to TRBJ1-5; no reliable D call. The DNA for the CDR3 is TGTGCCAGTAGTGTGCCTGATCAGCCCCAGCATTTT. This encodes CASSVPDQPQHF.